This TCR beta chain originates from a study of OX40 agonist ivuxolimab in advanced cancers. The protocol was immunoSEQ multiplex PCR, while the TCRdb copy is restricted to in-frame clones and leaves out a portion. Among 65,000 to 95,000 clones listed, roughly 91% were seen once. The germline V gene encodes CDR1 KGHSH and CDR2 LQKENI. V shed 1 base, J shed 8 bases, and the junction held 7 bases outside the gene matches. The CDR3 extends over 16 amino acids. Sequencing was performed on CD4+ or CD8+ T cells sorted from blood, taken in a trial of the OX40 agonist ivuxolimab. This receptor was identified in an adult with an advanced solid tumor such as melanoma, head and neck, liver or kidney cancer. J is TRBJ2-1 and V is TRBV18; 11 bases are a match to TRBD2. Here the CDR3 DNA reads TGTGCCAGCTCACCACGTGTAGCGGGAGGGGATTATGAGCAGTTCTTC. It specifies CASSPRVAGGDYEQFF.